A selection of T cell receptor beta chains follows, all from one sample in a study of regulatory T cells in long-lasting Graves disease. Via MiXCR, TCRdb re-called the multiplex PCR reads, giving one row per CDR3 protein. The repertoire holds hundreds of thousands of distinct CDR3 sequences, with approximately 13% as singletons. This sample also belongs to another study, concerning T cells in Graves' hyperthyroidism and ophthalmopathy.

The material sequenced was peripheral blood mononuclear cells (PBMCs), taken at new diagnosis, from a patient treated with antithyroid drugs. The origin of the receptors is a man aged 30 to 39 with Graves disease. The CDR3 runs from the conserved cysteine through the conserved F or W. A D gene is named only where the DNA matches it firmly. A clone size is listed for some rows: how often the clone was seen (once, few, many), or a class if it is expanded.

>many|TRBJ2-7|-|TRBV20-1
CSATKSHYEQYF
TGCAGTGCTACGAAGTCCCACTACGAGCAGTACTTC
>many|TRBJ2-7|TRBD1|TRBV20-1
CSAREGRGLDEQYF
TGCAGTGCTAGAGAGGGTAGGGGGCTCGACGAGCAGTACTTC
>many|TRBJ2-7|TRBD2|TRBV3-1
CASSDNGGDEQYF
TGTGCCAGCAGTGACAACGGGGGGGACGAGCAGTACTTC
>many|TRBJ1-1|-|TRBV28
CASSFYGQHTEAFF
TGTGCCAGCAGTTTTTATGGGCAGCACACTGAAGCTTTCTTT
>many|TRBJ2-3|TRBD2|TRBV2
CASSEEEMRAGGPDTQYF
TGTGCCAGCAGTGAAGAGGAAATGAGAGCGGGAGGGCCGGATACGCAGTATTTT
>many|TRBJ2-7|-|TRBV28
CASTVSENYEQYF
TGTGCCAGCACCGTCAGTGAAAACTACGAGCAGTACTTC
>few|TRBJ2-4|TRBD2|TRBV6-1
CASRTSGERRAKNIQYF
TGTGCCAGCAGGACAAGCGGGGAGAGGAGAGCCAAAAACATTCAGTACTTC
>-|TRBJ2-7|TRBD1|TRBV5-6
CASSWTGSQDEQYF
TGTGCCAGCAGCTGGACAGGGTCTCAGGACGAGCAGTACTTC
>many|TRBJ2-1|-|TRBV30
CAWSPIRNEQFF
TGTGCCTGGAGCCCTATCCGCAATGAGCAGTTCTTC
>-|TRBJ2-7|-|TRBV12-3/TRBV12-4
CASSLGLTGNEQYF
TGTGCCAGCAGTTTAGGACTAACGGGAAACGAGCAGTACTTC
>-|TRBJ2-1|TRBD2|TRBV5-4
CASTLAAGGPSEQFF
TGTGCCAGCACCCTGGCAGCGGGAGGGCCCTCTGAGCAGTTCTTC
>many|TRBJ2-1|TRBD2|TRBV7-2
CASSPGGKGPKFF
TGTGCCAGCAGCCCCGGGGGGAAGGGACCCAAGTTCTTC
>-|TRBJ2-7|-|TRBV3-1
CASSQGANSYDQYF
TGTGCCAGCAGCCAGGGGGCTAACTCCTACGATCAGTACTTC
>many|TRBJ1-2|TRBD1|TRBV27
CASSFRARDRGRGYTF
TGTGCCAGCAGTTTCCGGGCACGGGACAGGGGACGGGGCTACACCTTC
>many|TRBJ2-2|TRBD2|TRBV24-1
CATSDGGLAGGFAGELFF
TGTGCCACCAGTGATGGGGGACTAGCGGGAGGTTTCGCCGGGGAGCTGTTTTTT
>many|TRBJ1-2|TRBD1|TRBV19
CATRGTGSSYGYTF
TGTGCCACCAGAGGGACAGGGTCGAGCTATGGCTACACCTTC